This TCR beta chain stems from a study of blood T cell repertoires in COVID-19. Across the study: Sources were T cells, B-cell-depleted T cells, or PBMCs; the material itself was cDNA or gDNA.

This clone was found once. The CDR3 is 16 residues long. The V gene end was trimmed by 4 bases and the J gene end by 0 bases; junction bases not matched to a gene: 7. Per the germline V gene, CDR1 is SGHVS and CDR2 is FQNEAQ. The study recruited people aged about 18 to 95 years across roughly 23 US areas. Clinical history as reported by participants underpinned cohort assignment. In the authors' workflow: Reference gene primer amplification gave nucleated cell count estimates. Profiled with immunoSEQ multiplex PCR; TCRdb holds only in-frame clones, not every one. The D gene and trimming were derived from the DNA, and the V and J assignments and clone size from that table. This sample has over 200,000 clones, with nearly 90% found just once.

The gene calls are TRBV7-8 and TRBJ2-7; 9 bases match TRBD1. The receptor comes from a woman aged 25 to 39 with acute COVID-19. The material sequenced was PBMCs or T cells enriched from blood (not recorded which). The CDR3 DNA is TGTGCCAGCAGCTGGGAACAGGGGGCGAGCTCCTACGAGCAGTACTTC. It encodes CASSWEQGASSYEQYF.